These 28 T cell receptor beta chains were all obtained from the same sample, sequenced in a study of blood T cell repertoires in COVID-19. Clones were sequenced by immunoSEQ multiplex PCR, and TCRdb holds only the in-frame ones, with some missing. This table holds fewer than 300,000 clones, roughly 85% found once. Input material: PBMCs or T cells enriched from blood (not recorded which). The receptors were gathered from a woman aged 45-59 years who had recovered from COVID-19.

V usage is TRBV7-9 and J usage is TRBJ1-2; D may be TRBD1 (5 bases). Per germline, CDR1 SEHNR and CDR2 FQNEAQ (reference sequence). The CDR3 runs 15 residues. Trimming pared 8 bases from V and 3 bases from J, leaving 19 bases between. The CDR3 region has the DNA TGTGCCAGCCGTGGAAATAGGGGTACCCACTATGGCTACACCTTC. It is translated as CASRGNRGTHYGYTF.

V gene TRBV3-1 (or the pseudogene TRBV3-2) combines with J gene TRBJ1-1, with TRBD1 matching over 7 bases. With 9 bases clipped from V and 1 base from J, the junction kept 5 bases outside the gene matches. CDR3 size: 13 residues. CDR1 is LGHDT and CDR2 is YNNKEL in the germline V gene (reference sequence). The CDR3 sequence is CASNRQGNTEAFF. CDR3 nucleotides: TGTGCCAGTAATAGACAGGGGAACACTGAAGCTTTCTTT.

On this clone: Within the sample, other DNA sequences also encode this same CDR3. V is TRBV18 and J is TRBJ1-2, with D hard to call. V lost 2 bases to trimming and J lost 4 bases, with 8 bases between them. This CDR3 is 13 amino acids long. Germline-derived CDR1 and CDR2 are KGHSH and LQKENI. The CDR3, as DNA: TGTGCCAGCTCACCAGGGCAGATCTATGGCTACACCTTC. Its translation: CASSPGQIYGYTF.

The chain employs TRBV21-1 and TRBJ1-1; the D call in the table, TRBD1, was not verified against the DNA. TRBV21-1 is given as a pseudogene. This CDR3 has 19 residues. CDR3 coding DNA: TGTGCCAGCAGCCCTTGGACCGGGACATGCGATTCTGAGGACACTGAAGCTTTCTTT. Protein product: CASSPWTGTCDSEDTEAFF.

V and J are TRBV30 and TRBJ1-4; D unclear. The germline CDR1 and CDR2 sequences are GTSNPN and SVGIG (reference sequence). V was trimmed by 7 bases and J by 7 bases, leaving 19 bases between them. CDR3 length equals 14 residues. The CDR3 region is CASLSSDNGEKLFF. The CDR3 DNA follows: TGTGCCTCGTTATCGTCTGACAACGGTGAAAAACTGTTTTTT. Full variable domain (outside the CDR3, taken from reference TRBV30 and TRBJ1-4): SQTIHQWPATLVQPVGSPLSLECTVEGTSNPNLYWYRQAAGRGLQLLFYSVGIGQISSEVPQNLSASRPQDRQFILSSKKLLLSDSGFYLCASLSSDNGEKLFFGSGTQLSVL.

The V and J genes are TRBV4-3 and TRBJ1-6; D not certain. V lost 1 base to trimming and J lost 10 bases, with 11 bases between them. Germline V gives CDR1 LGHNA, CDR2 YSLEER. The CDR3 sequence is 14 residues long. DNA for the CDR3: TGCGCCAGCAGCCAAGGAGGCCCGGTCTCACCCCTCCACTTT. This sequence encodes CASSQGGPVSPLHF.

This clone occurred a few times. This chain uses TRBV7-2 with TRBJ2-7; 9 nucleotides match TRBD1. The germline V gene encodes CDR1 SGHTA and CDR2 FQGNSA. V shed 2 bases and J 9 bases; nucleotides not matched to a gene: 11. The CDR3 length is 15 residues. The CDR3 nucleotides read TGTGCCAGCAGCTTACCCCCGGACAGGGGTTGGTGGCAGTACTTC. Residues: CASSLPPDRGWWQYF.

The chain recombines TRBV5-1 with TRBJ2-4; 7 bases agree with TRBD1. CDR1 is SGHRS, CDR2 YFSETQ, per germline. This CDR3 is 18 amino acids long. V lost 8 bases, J lost 0 bases, and 17 bases stayed unmatched. CDR3 DNA sequence: TGCGCCAGGGGGATGGACAGGACGCCATTTCTAGCCAAAAACATTCAGTACTTC. Translation: CARGMDRTPFLAKNIQYF.

The rearrangement links TRBV15 to TRBJ1-1, with 7 bases fitting TRBD1. CDR1 and CDR2 (germline): LNHNV, YYDKDF (reference sequence). The CDR3 loop spans 15 amino acids. The V gene end was trimmed by 6 bases and the J gene end by 4 bases; junction bases not matched to a gene: 11. The CDR3 nucleotides are TGTGCCACCAGAGGACAGGATGGACGGGGCACTGAAGCTTTCTTT. Protein: CATRGQDGRGTEAFF. Supplemented by reference TRBV15 and TRBJ1-1, the full variable domain reads DAMVIQNPRYQVTQFGKPVTLSCSQTLNHNVMYWYQQKSSQAPKLLFHYYDKDFNNEADTPDNFQSRRPNTSFCFLDIRSPGLGDTAMYLCATRGQDGRGTEAFFGQGTRLTVV.

The chain recombines TRBV3-1 (or the pseudogene TRBV3-2) with TRBJ1-3, with D unclear. Trimming removed 3 bases from V and 3 bases from J, with 9 bases in between. This CDR3 region has 14 residues. CDR1 and CDR2 (germline): LGHDT, YNNKEL (reference sequence). The CDR3 protein is CASSQREFGNTIYF. In nucleotides, the CDR3 is TGTGCCAGCAGCCAGAGAGAGTTTGGAAACACCATATATTTT.

This rearrangement joins TRBV11-2 to TRBJ1-3, with a possible D match to TRBD1 (6 bases). The V gene's germline CDR1 is SGHAT and CDR2 FQNNGV. The CDR3 has 13 residues. Trimming removed 3 bases from V and 7 bases from J, with 10 bases in between. In nucleotides, the CDR3 is TGTGCCAGCAGCTTTGCAGGGGCGAACACCATATATTTT. It specifies CASSFAGANTIYF.

Only a few counts were recorded for this clone. The chain uses TRBV24-1 and TRBJ1-3; no definite D call. V was trimmed by 10 bases and J by 2 bases, leaving 20 bases between them. Germline assignment: CDR1 KGHDR and CDR2 SFDVKD. The length of the CDR3 is 16 residues. The CDR3 DNA reads as TGTGCCACAGAAGGCGGAGTTCCAAGAGCTGGAAACACCATATATTTT. It is translated as CATEGGVPRAGNTIYF.

The chain carries TRBV29-1 and TRBJ2-2; weak D call: TRBD1 (5 bases). The CDR3 totals 12 residues. Trimming removed 4 bases from V and 8 bases from J, with 11 bases in between. Germline assignment: CDR1 SQVTM and CDR2 ANQGSEA. CDR3 in amino acids: CSVVSGSGELFF. The CDR3 bases are TGCAGCGTTGTCTCAGGGTCAGGGGAGCTGTTTTTT.

The V gene is TRBV19, the J gene TRBJ1-1; D gene unclear. V lost 9 bases and J lost 0, with 20 bases in between. Per germline, CDR1 LNHDA and CDR2 SQIVND (reference sequence). The CDR3 runs 16 residues. CDR3 protein: CASRPEIGLLNTEAFF. The CDR3 coding sequence is TGTGCCAGCCGACCCGAGATAGGACTGCTGAACACTGAAGCTTTCTTT.

The chain joins TRBV30 to TRBJ2-2; perhaps TRBD2 as D (6 bases). The CDR3 sequence is 13 residues long. From germline, CDR1 is GTSNPN and CDR2 SVGIG (reference sequence). The germline V and J ends were trimmed by 8 bases and 1 base, with 11 bases remaining between them. The CDR3, as DNA: TGTGCCGGGGGAGGAGGGAACACCGGGGAGCTGTTTTTT. Its protein is CAGGGGNTGELFF.

This sequence joins TRBV5-1 and TRBJ1-5; no clear D gene. Looked up from germline, CDR1 is SGHRS and CDR2 is YFSETQ. The ends were cut back, 0 bases at V and 1 base at J, with 8 bases in the middle. The CDR3 covers 15 residues. CDR3 DNA sequence: TGCGCCAGCAGCTTGGACGGGTTCAGCAATCAGCCCCAGCATTTT. Translated, it gives CASSLDGFSNQPQHF.

Only a few counts were recorded for this clone. This chain links TRBV30 with TRBJ2-7; 7 bases agree with TRBD2. The J segment lost 5 bases and the V segment lost 5 bases, leaving 6 bases of the junction unmatched. This CDR3 has 12 residues. The germline V gene encodes CDR1 GTSNPN and CDR2 SVGIG (reference sequence). CDR3: CAWAGDNDEQYF. The CDR3, as DNA: TGTGCCTGGGCGGGGGATAACGACGAGCAGTACTTC.

V usage is TRBV7-9 and J usage is TRBJ2-7; 10 bases align to TRBD2. Trimming at V came to 5 bases and at J to 4 bases, leaving 8 bases not matched to a gene. Germline lookup yields CDR1 SEHNR and CDR2 FQNEAQ (reference sequence). The CDR3 is 15 residues long. CDR3 sequence: CASSPGPSGRYEQYF. The CDR3 region has the DNA TGTGCCAGCAGCCCTGGGCCTAGCGGGAGATACGAGCAGTACTTC.

This clone was seen more than once but under ten times. The rearrangement links TRBV28 to TRBJ2-7; tentative D call: TRBD1 (6 bases). CDR1 MDHEN and CDR2 SYDVKM come from the germline V gene. CDR3 length equals 14 residues. The V end was cut by 4 bases, the J end by 4 bases, with 14 bases between. In DNA form, the CDR3 reads TGTGCCAGCAGTTCCCAGGGGATGTGGTACGAGCAGTACTTC. Amino acids: CASSSQGMWYEQYF.

The gene calls are TRBV18 and TRBJ1-1, with D maybe TRBD1 (5 bases). The V gene lost 6 bases and the J gene lost 0 bases, with 14 bases spanning the gap. Germline lookup yields CDR1 KGHSH and CDR2 LQKENI. The CDR3 consists of 15 residues. CDR3 residues: CASSQLDKMNTEAFF. CDR3 in DNA: TGTGCCAGCTCCCAACTGGACAAGATGAACACTGAAGCTTTCTTT. Based on the CDR3 plus reference TRBV18 and TRBJ1-1, the full variable domain is NAGVMQNPRHLVRRRGQEARLRCSPMKGHSHVYWYRQLPEEGLKFMVYLQKENIIDESGMPKERFSAEFPKEGPSILRIQQVVRGDSAAYFCASSQLDKMNTEAFFGQGTRLTVV.

V usage is TRBV19 and J usage is TRBJ1-4; the match to TRBD1 covers 8 bases. V was pared by 6 bases and J by 8 bases, with 8 bases of the junction left unmatched. Germline-derived CDR1 and CDR2 are LNHDA and SQIVND (reference sequence). This CDR3 has 14 amino acids. The CDR3: CASRSGGAGEKLFF. The CDR3 DNA sequence: TGTGCCAGTAGATCAGGGGGCGCGGGCGAAAAACTGTTTTTT.

A single count supports this clone. Other DNA sequences in the sample encode the same CDR3. This chain joins TRBV7-2 and TRBJ1-5, with D possibly matching TRBD1 (6 bases). Trimming pared 5 bases from V and 0 bases from J, leaving 11 bases between. CDR1 is SGHTA and CDR2 is FQGNSA in the germline V gene. The CDR3 sequence is 15 residues long. CDR3 nucleotides: TGTGCCAGCAGCCCGGGGGGGGCTAGCAATCAGCCCCAGCATTTT. As protein: CASSPGGASNQPQHF.

This clone has a single count. The chain recombines TRBV7-2 with TRBJ2-7; TRBD2 matches 8 bases. V was clipped by 1 base and J by 4 bases; unmatched bases: 3. The germline gives CDR1 SGHTA, CDR2 FQGNSA. The CDR3 runs 14 residues. In nucleotides, the CDR3 is TGTGCCAGCAGCTTAGGGCTAGCGGGTTACGAGCAGTACTTC. Protein sequence: CASSLGLAGYEQYF.

This clone has just a few counts. The chain carries TRBV19 and TRBJ1-2; tentative D call: TRBD1 (6 bases). This CDR3 has 14 amino acids. Trimming stripped 6 bases from V and 8 bases from J, with 19 bases between. Germline CDR1 reads LNHDA; CDR2 reads SQIVND (reference sequence). The CDR3 coding sequence is TGTGCCAGTAGAGGGCCAGGGGACTACGAAGGCTACACCTTC. This codes for CASRGPGDYEGYTF.

This rearrangement joins TRBV4-1 to TRBJ1-6; 7 positions agree with TRBD1. The ends lost 0 bases at V and 6 bases at J; junction bases unmatched: 2. From germline, CDR1 is MGHRA and CDR2 YSYEKL. The CDR3 loop spans 15 amino acids. Written as DNA, the CDR3 is TGCGCCAGCAGCCAAGAGCGGGACAGTAATTCACCCCTCCACTTT. Translating it yields CASSQERDSNSPLHF.

The J gene is TRBJ2-5, the V gene TRBV7-3, with D possibly being TRBD2 (5 bases). V lost 1 base and J lost 0, with 6 bases in between. The CDR3 covers 14 residues. Germline V lookup: CDR1 SGHTA, CDR2 FQGTGA. In DNA form, the CDR3 reads TGTGCCAGCAGCTTAAACGGGGACCAAGAGACCCAGTACTTC. Translating gives CASSLNGDQETQYF. Full variable domain (outside the CDR3, taken from reference TRBV7-3 and TRBJ2-5): GAGVSQTPSNKVTEKGKYVELRCDPISGHTALYWYRQSLGQGPEFLIYFQGTGAADDSGLPNDRFFAVRPEGSVSTLKIQRTERGDSAVYLCASSLNGDQETQYFGPGTRLLVL.

The chain recombines TRBV6-5 with TRBJ2-1; possibly TRBD2 for D (7 bases). The germline V gene has CDR1 MNHEY and CDR2 SVGAGI. V gave up 0 bases and J gave up 10 bases, with 16 bases separating them. The CDR3 covers 15 residues. In DNA, the CDR3 is TGTGCCAGCAGTTACTCGATTGGGGGGGCGGGGGAGCAGTTCTTC. This encodes CASSYSIGGAGEQFF.

This clone was picked up one time. This chain uses TRBV12-5 with TRBJ2-7; tentative D call: TRBD1 (5 bases). Germline V CDR1 and CDR2: LGHNT, FRNRAP. Trimming shortened V by 6 bases and J by 3 bases, and 12 bases separated the two germline ends. The CDR3 consists of 13 residues. CDR3 nucleotides: TGTGCTAGTGGCTTAGACAGCCACTACGAGCAGTACTTC. Translating it yields CASGLDSHYEQYF.